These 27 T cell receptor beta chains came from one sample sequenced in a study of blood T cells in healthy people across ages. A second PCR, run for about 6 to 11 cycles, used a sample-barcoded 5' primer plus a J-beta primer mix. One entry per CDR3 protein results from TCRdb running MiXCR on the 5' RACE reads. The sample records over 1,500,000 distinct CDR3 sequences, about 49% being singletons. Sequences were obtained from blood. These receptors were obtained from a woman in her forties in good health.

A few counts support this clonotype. This CDR3 reads CASSPPPIGANVLTF. The CDR3 bases are TGTGCCAGCAGCCCCCCCCCGATCGGGGCCAACGTCCTGACTTTC. V usage is TRBV6-2 or TRBV6-3 and J usage is TRBJ2-6; D unclear. This CDR3 comprises 15 residues. Trimming pared 6 bases from V and 4 bases from J, leaving 13 bases between. CDR1 and CDR2 (germline): MNHEY, SVGEGT.

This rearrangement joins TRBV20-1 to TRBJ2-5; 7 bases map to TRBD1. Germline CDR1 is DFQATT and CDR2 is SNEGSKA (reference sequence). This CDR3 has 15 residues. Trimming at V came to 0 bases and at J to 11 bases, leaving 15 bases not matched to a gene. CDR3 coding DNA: TGCAGTGCTAGAGATCGTGGCAGGGGGATAAGTGAGCAGTACTTC. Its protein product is CSARDRGRGISEQYF.

CDR3 sequence: CASSEGTSYYTDTQYF. CDR3 sequence (DNA): TGTGCCAGCAGTGAAGGGACTAGCTATTACACAGATACGCAGTATTTT. The chain joins TRBV2 to TRBJ2-3; 8 bases align to TRBD2. J was trimmed by 2 bases and V by 1 base; bases with no gene match: 5. Germline V CDR1 and CDR2: SNHLY, FYNNEI. The CDR3 is made up of 16 amino acids.

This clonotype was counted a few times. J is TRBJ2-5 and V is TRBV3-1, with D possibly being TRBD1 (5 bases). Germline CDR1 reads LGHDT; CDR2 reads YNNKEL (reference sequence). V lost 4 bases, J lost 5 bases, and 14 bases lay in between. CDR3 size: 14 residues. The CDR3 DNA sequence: TGTGCCAGCAGCCCTCGGGCAGGGTGGGAGACCCAGTACTTC. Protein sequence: CASSPRAGWETQYF.

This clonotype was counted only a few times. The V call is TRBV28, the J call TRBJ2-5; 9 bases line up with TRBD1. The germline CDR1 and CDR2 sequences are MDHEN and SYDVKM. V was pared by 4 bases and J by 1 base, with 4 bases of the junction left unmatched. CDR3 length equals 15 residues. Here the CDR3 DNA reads TGTGCCAGCAGTTACCCGACAGGGGGCCAAGAGACCCAGTACTTC. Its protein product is CASSYPTGGQETQYF.

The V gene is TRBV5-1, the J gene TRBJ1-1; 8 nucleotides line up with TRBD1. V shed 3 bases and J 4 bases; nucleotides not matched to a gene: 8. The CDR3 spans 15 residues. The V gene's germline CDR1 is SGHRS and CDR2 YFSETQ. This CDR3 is CASSSKNTGGTEAFF. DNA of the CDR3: TGCGCCAGCAGCTCCAAGAATACAGGGGGCACTGAAGCTTTCTTT.

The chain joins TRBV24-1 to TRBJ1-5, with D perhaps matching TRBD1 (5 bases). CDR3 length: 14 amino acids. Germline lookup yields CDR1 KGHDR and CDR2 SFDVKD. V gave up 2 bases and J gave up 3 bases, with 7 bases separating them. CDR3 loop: CATSDWGPNQPQHF. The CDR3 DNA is TGTGCCACCAGTGATTGGGGCCCCAATCAGCCCCAGCATTTT.

CDR3: CASSLVGTGRGNTEAFF. Here the CDR3 DNA reads TGTGCCAGCAGCTTAGTCGGGACAGGACGTGGGAACACTGAAGCTTTCTTT. The chain recombines TRBV7-2 with TRBJ1-1, with 8 bases fitting TRBD1. This CDR3 comprises 17 residues. The V segment lost 1 base and the J segment 1 base; nucleotides outside the gene matches: 8. The germline gives CDR1 SGHTA, CDR2 FQGNSA.

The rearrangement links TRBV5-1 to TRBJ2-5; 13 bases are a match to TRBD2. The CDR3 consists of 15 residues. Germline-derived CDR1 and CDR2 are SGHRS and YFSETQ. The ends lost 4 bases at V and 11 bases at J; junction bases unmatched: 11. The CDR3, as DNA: TGCGCCAGCAGCGGAACTAGCGGGGGGGCTGGGGAGCAGTACTTC. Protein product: CASSGTSGGAGEQYF.

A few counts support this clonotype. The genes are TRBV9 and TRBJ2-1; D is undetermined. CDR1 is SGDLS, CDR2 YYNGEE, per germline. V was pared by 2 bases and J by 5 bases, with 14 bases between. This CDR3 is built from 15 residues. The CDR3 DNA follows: TGTGCCAGCAGCGTCTCGGTTCAAACGGACAATGAGCAGTTCTTC. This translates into CASSVSVQTDNEQFF.

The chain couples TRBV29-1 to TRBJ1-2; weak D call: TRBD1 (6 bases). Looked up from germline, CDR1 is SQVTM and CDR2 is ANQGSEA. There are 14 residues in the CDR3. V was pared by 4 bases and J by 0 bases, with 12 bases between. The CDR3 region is CSVVQGQTNYGYTF. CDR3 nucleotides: TGCAGCGTTGTACAAGGACAGACTAACTATGGCTACACCTTC. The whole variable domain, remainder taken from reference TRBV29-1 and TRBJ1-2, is SAVISQKPSRDICQRGTSLTIQCQVDSQVTMMFWYRQQPGQSLTLIATANQGSEATYESGFVIDKFPISRPNLTFSTLTVSNMSPEDSSIYLCSVVQGQTNYGYTFGSGTRLTVV.

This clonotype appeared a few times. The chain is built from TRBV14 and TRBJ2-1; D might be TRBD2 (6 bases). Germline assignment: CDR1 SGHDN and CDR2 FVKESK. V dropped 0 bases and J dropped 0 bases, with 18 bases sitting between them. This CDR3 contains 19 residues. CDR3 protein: CASSQDKARGRLSYNEQFF. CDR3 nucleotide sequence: TGTGCCAGCAGCCAAGATAAGGCGCGGGGCCGCCTCTCCTACAATGAGCAGTTCTTC.

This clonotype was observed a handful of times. CDR3 residues: CASSNSGQGKQYF. The CDR3 DNA is TGTGCCAGCAGCAACTCGGGACAGGGTAAGCAGTACTTC. The rearrangement links TRBV3-1 to TRBJ2-7; TRBD1 matches 9 bases. J gave up 8 bases and V 5 bases, and 7 bases lay outside the gene matches. Germline lookup yields CDR1 LGHDT and CDR2 YNNKEL (reference sequence). This CDR3 contains 13 residues.

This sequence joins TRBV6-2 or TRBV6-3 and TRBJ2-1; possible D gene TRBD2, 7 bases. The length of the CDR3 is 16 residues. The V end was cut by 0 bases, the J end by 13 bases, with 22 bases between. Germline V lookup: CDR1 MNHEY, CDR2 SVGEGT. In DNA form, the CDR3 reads TGTGCCAGCAGTTACTCGGGGGCTGTAAGCGGGGTTGAACAGTTCTTC. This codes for CASSYSGAVSGVEQFF.

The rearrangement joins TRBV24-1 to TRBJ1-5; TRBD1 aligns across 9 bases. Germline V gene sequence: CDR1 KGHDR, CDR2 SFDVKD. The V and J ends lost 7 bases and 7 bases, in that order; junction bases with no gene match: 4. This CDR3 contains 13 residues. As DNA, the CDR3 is TGTGCCACCAGCCCGGGACAGGGACAGCCCCAGCATTTT. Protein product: CATSPGQGQPQHF.

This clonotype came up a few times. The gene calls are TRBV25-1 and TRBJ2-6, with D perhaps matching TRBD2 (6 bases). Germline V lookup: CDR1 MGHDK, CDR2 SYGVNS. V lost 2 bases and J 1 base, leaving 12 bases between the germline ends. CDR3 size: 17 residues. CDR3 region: CASSEPTGTSGANVLTF. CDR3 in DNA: TGTGCCAGCAGTGAACCGACGGGGACTTCTGGGGCCAACGTCCTGACTTTC.

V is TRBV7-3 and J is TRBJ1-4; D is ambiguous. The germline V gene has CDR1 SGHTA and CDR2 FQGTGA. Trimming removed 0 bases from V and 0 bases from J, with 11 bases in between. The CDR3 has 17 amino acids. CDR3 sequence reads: CASSLTSPGATNEKLFF. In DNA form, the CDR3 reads TGTGCCAGCAGCTTAACGTCACCAGGAGCAACTAATGAAAAACTGTTTTTT.

The CDR3 nucleotides read TGCAGTGCTAGACCAACAGCTGTCGATGAGCAGTTCTTC. This codes for CSARPTAVDEQFF. The V gene is TRBV20-1, the J gene TRBJ2-1; D not resolved. The CDR3 covers 13 residues. Germline CDR1 DFQATT, CDR2 SNEGSKA (reference sequence). V was shortened by 2 bases and J by 8 bases, with 13 bases between the two germline ends.

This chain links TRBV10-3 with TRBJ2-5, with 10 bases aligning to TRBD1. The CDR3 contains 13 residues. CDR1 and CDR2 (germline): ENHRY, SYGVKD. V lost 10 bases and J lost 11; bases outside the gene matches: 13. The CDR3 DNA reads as TGTGCCACCCTTGGACAGGGGGACAATGAGCAGTACTTC. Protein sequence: CATLGQGDNEQYF.

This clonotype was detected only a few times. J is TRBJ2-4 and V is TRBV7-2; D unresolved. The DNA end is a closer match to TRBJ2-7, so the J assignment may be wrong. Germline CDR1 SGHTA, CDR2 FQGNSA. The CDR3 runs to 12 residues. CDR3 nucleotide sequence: TGTGCCAGCAGCCCCCCGACTTCCGAGCAGTACTTC. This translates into CASSPPTSEQYF.

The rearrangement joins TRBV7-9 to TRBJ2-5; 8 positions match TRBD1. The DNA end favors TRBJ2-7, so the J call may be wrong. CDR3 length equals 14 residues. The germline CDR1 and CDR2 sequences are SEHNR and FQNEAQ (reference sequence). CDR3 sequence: CASSVTGGVHEQYF. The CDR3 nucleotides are TGTGCCAGCAGCGTAACAGGGGGAGTCCACGAGCAGTACTTC.

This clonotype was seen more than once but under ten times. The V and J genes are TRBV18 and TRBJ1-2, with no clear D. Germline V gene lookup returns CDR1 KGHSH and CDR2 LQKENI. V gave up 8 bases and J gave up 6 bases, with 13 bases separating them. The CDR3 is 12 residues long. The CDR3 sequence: CASSPGRDGYTF. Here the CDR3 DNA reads TGTGCCAGCAGCCCCGGGAGGGATGGCTACACCTTC.

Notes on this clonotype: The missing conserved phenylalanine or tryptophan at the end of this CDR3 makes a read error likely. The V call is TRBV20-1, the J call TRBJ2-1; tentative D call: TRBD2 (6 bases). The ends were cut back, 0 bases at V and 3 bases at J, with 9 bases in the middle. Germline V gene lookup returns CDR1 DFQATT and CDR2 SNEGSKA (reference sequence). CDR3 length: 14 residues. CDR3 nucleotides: TGCAGTGCTAGAGATCGACTAGTCTACAATGAGCAGTTCGTC. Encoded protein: CSARDRLVYNEQFV.

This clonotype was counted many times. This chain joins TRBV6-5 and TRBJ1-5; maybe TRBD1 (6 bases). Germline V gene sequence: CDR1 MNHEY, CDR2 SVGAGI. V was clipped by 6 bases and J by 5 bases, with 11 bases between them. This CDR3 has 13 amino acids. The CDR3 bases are TGTGCCAGCAGCCCAAGGGGGGATCAGCCCCAGCATTTT. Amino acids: CASSPRGDQPQHF.

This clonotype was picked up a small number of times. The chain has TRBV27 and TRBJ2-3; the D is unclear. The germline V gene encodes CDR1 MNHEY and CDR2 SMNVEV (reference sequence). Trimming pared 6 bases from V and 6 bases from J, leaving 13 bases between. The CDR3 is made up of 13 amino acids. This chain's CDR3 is CASSFARYDTQYF. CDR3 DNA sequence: TGTGCCAGCAGCTTCGCTCGTTACGATACGCAGTATTTT.

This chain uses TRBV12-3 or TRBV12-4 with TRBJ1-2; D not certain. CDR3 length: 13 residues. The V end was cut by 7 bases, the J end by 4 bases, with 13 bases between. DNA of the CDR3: TGTGCCAGCACCCCCGAAAGTTCCTATGGCTACACCTTC. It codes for CASTPESSYGYTF.

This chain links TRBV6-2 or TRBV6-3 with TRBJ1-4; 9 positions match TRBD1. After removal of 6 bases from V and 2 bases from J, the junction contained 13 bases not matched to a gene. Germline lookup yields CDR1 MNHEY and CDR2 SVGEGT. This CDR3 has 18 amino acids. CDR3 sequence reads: CASRPIHRDRETNEKLFF. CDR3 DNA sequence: TGTGCCAGCAGACCAATACATCGGGACAGGGAGACTAATGAAAAACTGTTTTTT.